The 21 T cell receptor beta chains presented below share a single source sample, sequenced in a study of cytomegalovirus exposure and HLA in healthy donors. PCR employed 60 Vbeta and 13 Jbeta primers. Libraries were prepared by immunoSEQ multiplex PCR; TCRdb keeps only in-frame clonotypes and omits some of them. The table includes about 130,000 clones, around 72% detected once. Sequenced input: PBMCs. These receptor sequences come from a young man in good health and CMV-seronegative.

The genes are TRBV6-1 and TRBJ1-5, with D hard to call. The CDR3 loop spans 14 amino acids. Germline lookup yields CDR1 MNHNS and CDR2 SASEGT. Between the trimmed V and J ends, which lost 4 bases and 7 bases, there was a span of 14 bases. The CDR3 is CASSATNLRQPQHF. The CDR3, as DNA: TGTGCCAGCAGTGCGACAAATTTACGGCAGCCCCAGCATTTT.

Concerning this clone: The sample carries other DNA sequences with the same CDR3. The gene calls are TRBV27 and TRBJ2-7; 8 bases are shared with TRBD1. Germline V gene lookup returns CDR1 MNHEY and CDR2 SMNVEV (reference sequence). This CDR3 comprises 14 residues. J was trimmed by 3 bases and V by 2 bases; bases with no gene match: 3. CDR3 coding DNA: TGTGCCAGCAGTTTAAGGACAGGGAGCTACGAGCAGTACTTC. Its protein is CASSLRTGSYEQYF.

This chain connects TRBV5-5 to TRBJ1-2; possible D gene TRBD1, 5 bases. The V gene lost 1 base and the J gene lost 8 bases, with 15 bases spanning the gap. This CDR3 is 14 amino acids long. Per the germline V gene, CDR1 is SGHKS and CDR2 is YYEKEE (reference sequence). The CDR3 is CASSLLGARKGYTF. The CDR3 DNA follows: TGTGCCAGCAGCTTGTTAGGGGCGCGTAAGGGCTACACCTTC.

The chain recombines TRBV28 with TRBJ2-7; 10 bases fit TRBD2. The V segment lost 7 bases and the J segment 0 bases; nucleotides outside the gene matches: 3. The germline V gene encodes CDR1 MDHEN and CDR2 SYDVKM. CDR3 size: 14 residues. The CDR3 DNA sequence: TGTGCCAGCACCCAGCGGGGGGGCTCCTACGAGCAGTACTTC. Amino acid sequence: CASTQRGGSYEQYF. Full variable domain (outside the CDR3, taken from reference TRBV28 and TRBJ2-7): DVKVTQSSRYLVKRTGEKVFLECVQDMDHENMFWYRQDPGLGLRLIYFSYDVKMKEKGDIPEGYSVSREKKERFSLILESASTNQTSMYLCASTQRGGSYEQYFGPGTRLTVT.

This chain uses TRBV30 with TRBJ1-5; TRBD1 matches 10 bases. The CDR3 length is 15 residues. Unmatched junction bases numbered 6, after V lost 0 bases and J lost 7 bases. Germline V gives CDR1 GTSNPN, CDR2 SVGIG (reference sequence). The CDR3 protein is CAWSVGTGARQPQHF. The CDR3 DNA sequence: TGTGCCTGGAGTGTAGGGACAGGGGCGCGGCAGCCCCAGCATTTT.

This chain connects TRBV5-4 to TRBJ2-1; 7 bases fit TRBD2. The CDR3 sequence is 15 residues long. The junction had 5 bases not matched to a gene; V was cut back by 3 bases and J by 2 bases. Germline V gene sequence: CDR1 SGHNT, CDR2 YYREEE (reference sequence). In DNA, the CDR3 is TGTGCCAGCAGCTGGGCCGGGACTACCTACAATGAGCAGTTCTTC. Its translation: CASSWAGTTYNEQFF. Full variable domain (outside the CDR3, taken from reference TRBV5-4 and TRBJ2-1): ETGVTQSPTHLIKTRGQQVTLRCSSQSGHNTVSWYQQALGQGPQFIFQYYREEENGRGNFPPRFSGLQFPNYSSELNVNALELDDSALYLCASSWAGTTYNEQFFGPGTRLTVL.

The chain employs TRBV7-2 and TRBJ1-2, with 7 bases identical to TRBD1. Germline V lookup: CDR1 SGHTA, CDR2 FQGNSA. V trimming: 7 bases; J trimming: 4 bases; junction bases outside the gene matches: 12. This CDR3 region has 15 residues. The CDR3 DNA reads TGTGCCAGCACCTACCGGGACAGTTTTTTCTATGGCTACACCTTC. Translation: CASTYRDSFFYGYTF.

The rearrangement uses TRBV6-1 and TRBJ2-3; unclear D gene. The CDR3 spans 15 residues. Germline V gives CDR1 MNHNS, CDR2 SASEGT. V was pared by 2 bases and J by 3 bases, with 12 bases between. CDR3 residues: CASSESIGETDTQYF. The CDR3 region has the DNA TGTGCCAGCAGTGAATCAATTGGAGAGACAGATACGCAGTATTTT.

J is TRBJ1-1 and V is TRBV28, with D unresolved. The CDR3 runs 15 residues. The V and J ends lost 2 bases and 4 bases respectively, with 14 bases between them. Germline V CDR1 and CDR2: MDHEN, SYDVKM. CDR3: CASSLGGGLGTEAFF. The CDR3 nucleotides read TGTGCCAGCAGTTTAGGCGGTGGCCTTGGCACTGAAGCTTTCTTT.

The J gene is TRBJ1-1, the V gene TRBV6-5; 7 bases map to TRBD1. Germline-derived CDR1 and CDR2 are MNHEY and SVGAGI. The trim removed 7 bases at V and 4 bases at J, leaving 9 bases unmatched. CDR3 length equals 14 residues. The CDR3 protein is CASILTTGVTEAFF. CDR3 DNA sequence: TGTGCCAGCATCCTAACAACAGGGGTCACTGAAGCTTTCTTT.

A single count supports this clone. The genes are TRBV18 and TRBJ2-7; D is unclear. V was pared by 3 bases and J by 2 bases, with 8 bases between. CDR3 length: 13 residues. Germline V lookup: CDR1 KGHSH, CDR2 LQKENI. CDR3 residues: CASSPQATYEQYF. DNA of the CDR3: TGTGCCAGCTCACCGCAGGCTACCTACGAGCAGTACTTC.

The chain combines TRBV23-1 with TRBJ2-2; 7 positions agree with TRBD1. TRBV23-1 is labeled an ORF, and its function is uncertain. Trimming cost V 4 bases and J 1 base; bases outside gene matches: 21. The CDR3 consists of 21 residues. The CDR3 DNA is TGCGCCAGCAGTCCCCACATCCGGGACAGCAAACAACCTGAGAACACCGGGGAGCTGTTTTTT. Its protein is CASSPHIRDSKQPENTGELFF.

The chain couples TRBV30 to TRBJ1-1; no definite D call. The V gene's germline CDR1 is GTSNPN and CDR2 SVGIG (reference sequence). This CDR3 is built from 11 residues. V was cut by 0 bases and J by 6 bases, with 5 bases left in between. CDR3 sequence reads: CAWSVLAEAFF. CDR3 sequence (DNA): TGTGCCTGGAGTGTACTGGCTGAAGCTTTCTTT. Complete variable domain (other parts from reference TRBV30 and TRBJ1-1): SQTIHQWPATLVQPVGSPLSLECTVEGTSNPNLYWYRQAAGRGLQLLFYSVGIGQISSEVPQNLSASRPQDRQFILSSKKLLLSDSGFYLCAWSVLAEAFFGQGTRLTVV.

CDR3 in amino acids: CAWSVPIAGGKNIQYF. CDR3 sequence (DNA): TGTGCCTGGAGTGTACCGATAGCGGGGGGCAAAAACATTCAGTACTTC. The gene calls are TRBV30 and TRBJ2-4; 10 bases agree with TRBD2. Germline V gene sequence: CDR1 GTSNPN, CDR2 SVGIG (reference sequence). The CDR3 totals 16 residues. The J segment lost 3 bases and the V segment lost 0 bases, leaving 5 bases of the junction unmatched. The full variable domain, completed using reference TRBV30 and TRBJ2-4, is SQTIHQWPATLVQPVGSPLSLECTVEGTSNPNLYWYRQAAGRGLQLLFYSVGIGQISSEVPQNLSASRPQDRQFILSSKKLLLSDSGFYLCAWSVPIAGGKNIQYFGAGTRLSVL.

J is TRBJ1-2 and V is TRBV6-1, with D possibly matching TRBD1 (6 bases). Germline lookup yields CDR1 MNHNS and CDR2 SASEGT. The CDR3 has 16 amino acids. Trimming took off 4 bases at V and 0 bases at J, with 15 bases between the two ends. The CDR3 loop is CASSANFRGANYGYTF. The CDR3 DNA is TGTGCCAGCAGTGCCAATTTCAGGGGAGCTAACTATGGCTACACCTTC.

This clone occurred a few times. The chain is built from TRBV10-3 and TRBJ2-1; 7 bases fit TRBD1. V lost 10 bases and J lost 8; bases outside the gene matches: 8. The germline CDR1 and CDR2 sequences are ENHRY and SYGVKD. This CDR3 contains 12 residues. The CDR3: CATAGTDDEQFF. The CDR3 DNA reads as TGTGCCACCGCCGGGACAGACGATGAGCAGTTCTTC.

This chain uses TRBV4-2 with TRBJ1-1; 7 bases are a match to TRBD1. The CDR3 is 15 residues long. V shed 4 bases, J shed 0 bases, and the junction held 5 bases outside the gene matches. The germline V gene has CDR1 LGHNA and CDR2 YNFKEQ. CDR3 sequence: CASSPGTELNTEAFF. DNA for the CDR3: TGTGCCAGCAGCCCTGGGACAGAACTGAACACTGAAGCTTTCTTT.

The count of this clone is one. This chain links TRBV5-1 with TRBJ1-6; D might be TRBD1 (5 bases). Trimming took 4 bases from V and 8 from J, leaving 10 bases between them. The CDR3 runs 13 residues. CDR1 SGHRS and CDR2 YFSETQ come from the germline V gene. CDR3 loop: CASSLWGDSPLHF. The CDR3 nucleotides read TGCGCCAGCAGCCTCTGGGGGGATTCACCCCTCCACTTT.

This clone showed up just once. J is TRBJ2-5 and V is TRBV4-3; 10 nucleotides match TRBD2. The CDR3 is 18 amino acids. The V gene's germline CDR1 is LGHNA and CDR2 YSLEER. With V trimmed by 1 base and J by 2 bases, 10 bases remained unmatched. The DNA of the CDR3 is TGCGCCAGCAGCCAAGCTCGACTAGCGGGTGGGTGGCAAGAGACCCAGTACTTC. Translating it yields CASSQARLAGGWQETQYF.

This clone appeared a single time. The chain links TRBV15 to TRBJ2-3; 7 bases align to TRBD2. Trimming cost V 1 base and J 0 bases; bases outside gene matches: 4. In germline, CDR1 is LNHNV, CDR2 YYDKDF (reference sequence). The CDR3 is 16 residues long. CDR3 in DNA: TGTGCCACCAGCAGAGGACTAGCTACTAGCACAGATACGCAGTATTTT. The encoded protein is CATSRGLATSTDTQYF.

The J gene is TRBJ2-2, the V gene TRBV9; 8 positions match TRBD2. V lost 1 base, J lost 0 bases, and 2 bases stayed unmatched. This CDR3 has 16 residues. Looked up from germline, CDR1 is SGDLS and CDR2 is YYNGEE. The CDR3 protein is CASSVLAGANTGELFF. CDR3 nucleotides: TGTGCCAGCAGCGTACTAGCGGGCGCGAACACCGGGGAGCTGTTTTTT.